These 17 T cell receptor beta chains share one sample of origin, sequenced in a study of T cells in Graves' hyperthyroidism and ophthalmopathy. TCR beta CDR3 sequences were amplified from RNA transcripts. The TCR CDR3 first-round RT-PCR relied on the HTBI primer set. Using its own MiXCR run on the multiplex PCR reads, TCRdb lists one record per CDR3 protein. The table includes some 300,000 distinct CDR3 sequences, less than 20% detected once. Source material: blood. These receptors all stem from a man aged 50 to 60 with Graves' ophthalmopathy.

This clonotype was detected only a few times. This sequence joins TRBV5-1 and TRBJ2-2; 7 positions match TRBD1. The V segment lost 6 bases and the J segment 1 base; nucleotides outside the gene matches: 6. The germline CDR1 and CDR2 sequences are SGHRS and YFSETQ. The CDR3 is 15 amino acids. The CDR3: CASTNRGQNTGELFF. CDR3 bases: TGCGCCAGCACCAACAGGGGACAGAACACCGGGGAGCTGTTTTTT.

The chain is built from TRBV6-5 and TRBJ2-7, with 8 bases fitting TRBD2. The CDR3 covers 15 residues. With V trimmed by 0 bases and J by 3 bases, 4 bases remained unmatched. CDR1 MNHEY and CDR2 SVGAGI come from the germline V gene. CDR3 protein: CASSYSAGGLYEQYF. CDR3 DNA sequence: TGTGCCAGCAGTTACTCGGCGGGAGGCCTCTACGAGCAGTACTTC.

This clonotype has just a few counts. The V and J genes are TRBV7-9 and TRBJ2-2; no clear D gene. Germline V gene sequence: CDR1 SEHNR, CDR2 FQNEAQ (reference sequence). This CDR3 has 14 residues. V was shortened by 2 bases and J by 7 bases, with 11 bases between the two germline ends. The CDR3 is CASSLYEAGGELFF. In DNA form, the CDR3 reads TGTGCCAGCAGCTTATATGAGGCCGGCGGGGAGCTGTTTTTT.

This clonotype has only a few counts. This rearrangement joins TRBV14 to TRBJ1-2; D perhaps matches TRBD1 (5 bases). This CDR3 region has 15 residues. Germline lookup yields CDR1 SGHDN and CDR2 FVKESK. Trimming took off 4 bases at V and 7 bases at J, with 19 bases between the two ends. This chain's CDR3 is CASSPTRTLTGGYTF. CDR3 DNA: TGTGCCAGCAGCCCCACCCGGACACTAACTGGTGGCTACACCTTC.

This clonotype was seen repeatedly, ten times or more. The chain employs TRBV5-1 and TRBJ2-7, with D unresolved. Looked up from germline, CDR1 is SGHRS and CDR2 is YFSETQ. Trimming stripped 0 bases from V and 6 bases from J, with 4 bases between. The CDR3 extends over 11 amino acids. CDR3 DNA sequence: TGCGCCAGCAGCTTGGAGGGCGAGCAGTACTTC. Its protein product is CASSLEGEQYF. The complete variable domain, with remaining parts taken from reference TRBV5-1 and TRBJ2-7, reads KAGVTQTPRYLIKTRGQQVTLSCSPISGHRSVSWYQQTPGQGLQFLFEYFSETQRNKGNFPGRFSGRQFSNSRSEMNVSTLELGDSALYLCASSLEGEQYFGPGTRLTVT.

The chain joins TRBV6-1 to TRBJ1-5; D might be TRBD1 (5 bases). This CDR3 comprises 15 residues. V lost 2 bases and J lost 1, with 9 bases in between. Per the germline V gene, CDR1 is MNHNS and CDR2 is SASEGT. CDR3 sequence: CASSEPDRSNQPQHF. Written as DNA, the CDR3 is TGTGCCAGCAGTGAACCCGACAGAAGCAATCAGCCCCAGCATTTT.

In DNA, the CDR3 is TGTGCCAGCAGCTCCCATTACGGGGCGAACACCGGGGAGCTGTTTTTT. This translates into CASSSHYGANTGELFF. The rearrangement links TRBV5-4 to TRBJ2-2, with D possibly TRBD2 on 5 matching bases. V was clipped by 3 bases and J by 0 bases, with 12 bases between them. Germline assignment: CDR1 SGHNT and CDR2 YYREEE (reference sequence). The CDR3 runs to 16 residues. Using reference TRBV5-4 and TRBJ2-2 for the parts outside the CDR3, the full variable domain is ETGVTQSPTHLIKTRGQQVTLRCSSQSGHNTVSWYQQALGQGPQFIFQYYREEENGRGNFPPRFSGLQFPNYSSELNVNALELDDSALYLCASSSHYGANTGELFFGEGSRLTVL.

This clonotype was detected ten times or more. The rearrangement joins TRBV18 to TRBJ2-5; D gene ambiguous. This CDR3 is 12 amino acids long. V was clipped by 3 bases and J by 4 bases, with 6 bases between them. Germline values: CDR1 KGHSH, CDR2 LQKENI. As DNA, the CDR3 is TGTGCCAGCTCACCGAACAGAGAGACCCAGTACTTC. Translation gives CASSPNRETQYF.

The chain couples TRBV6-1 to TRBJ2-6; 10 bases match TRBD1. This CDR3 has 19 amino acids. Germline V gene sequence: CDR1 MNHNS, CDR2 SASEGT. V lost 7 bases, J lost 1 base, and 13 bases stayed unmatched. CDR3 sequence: CASKPWTGGIQSGANVLTF. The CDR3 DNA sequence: TGTGCCAGCAAACCATGGACAGGGGGGATCCAATCTGGGGCCAACGTCCTGACTTTC.

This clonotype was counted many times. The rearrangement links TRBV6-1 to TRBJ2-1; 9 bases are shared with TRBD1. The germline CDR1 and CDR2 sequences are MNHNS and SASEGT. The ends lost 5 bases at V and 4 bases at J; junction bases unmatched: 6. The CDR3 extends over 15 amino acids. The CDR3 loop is CASSYGTGSYNEQFF. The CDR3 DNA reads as TGTGCCAGCAGTTATGGGACAGGGTCTTACAATGAGCAGTTCTTC.

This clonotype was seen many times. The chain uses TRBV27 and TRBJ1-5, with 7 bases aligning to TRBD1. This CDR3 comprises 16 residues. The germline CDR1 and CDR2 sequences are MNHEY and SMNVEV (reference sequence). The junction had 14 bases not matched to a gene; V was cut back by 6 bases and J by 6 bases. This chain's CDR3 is CASSTSSTGVSQPQHF. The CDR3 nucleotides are TGTGCCAGCAGCACCTCGTCCACAGGGGTGTCTCAGCCCCAGCATTTT.

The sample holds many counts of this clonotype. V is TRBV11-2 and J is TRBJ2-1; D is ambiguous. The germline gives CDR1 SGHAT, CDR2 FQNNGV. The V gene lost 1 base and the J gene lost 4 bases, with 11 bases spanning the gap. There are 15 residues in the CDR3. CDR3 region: CASSLGSVRYNEQFF. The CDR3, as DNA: TGTGCCAGCAGCTTAGGTTCAGTAAGATACAATGAGCAGTTCTTC.

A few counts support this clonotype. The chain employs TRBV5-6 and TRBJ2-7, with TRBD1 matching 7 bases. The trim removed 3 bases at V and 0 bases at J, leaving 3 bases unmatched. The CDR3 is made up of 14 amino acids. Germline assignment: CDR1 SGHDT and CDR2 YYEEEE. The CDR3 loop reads CASSSGTVSYEQYF. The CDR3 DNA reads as TGTGCCAGCAGCTCTGGGACAGTCTCCTACGAGCAGTACTTC.

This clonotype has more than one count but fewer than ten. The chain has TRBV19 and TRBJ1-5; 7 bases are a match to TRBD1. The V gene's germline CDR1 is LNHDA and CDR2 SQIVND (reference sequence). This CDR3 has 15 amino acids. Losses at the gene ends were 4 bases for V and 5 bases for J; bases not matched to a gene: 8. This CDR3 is CASSTTTGPDQPQHF. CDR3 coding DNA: TGTGCCAGTAGTACGACGACAGGGCCCGATCAGCCCCAGCATTTT.

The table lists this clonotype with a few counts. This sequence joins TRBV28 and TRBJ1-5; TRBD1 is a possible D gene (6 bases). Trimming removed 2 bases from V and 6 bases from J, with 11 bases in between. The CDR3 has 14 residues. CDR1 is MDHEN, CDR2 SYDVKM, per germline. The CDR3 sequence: CASSLVSGAQPQHF. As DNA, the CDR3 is TGTGCCAGCAGTTTAGTATCGGGGGCTCAGCCCCAGCATTTT.

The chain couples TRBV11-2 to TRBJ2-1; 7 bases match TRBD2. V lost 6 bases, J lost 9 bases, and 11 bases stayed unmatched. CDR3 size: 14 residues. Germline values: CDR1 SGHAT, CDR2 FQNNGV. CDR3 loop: CASSIGLGGSEQFF. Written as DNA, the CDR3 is TGTGCCAGCAGTATAGGACTAGGCGGTAGTGAGCAGTTCTTC.

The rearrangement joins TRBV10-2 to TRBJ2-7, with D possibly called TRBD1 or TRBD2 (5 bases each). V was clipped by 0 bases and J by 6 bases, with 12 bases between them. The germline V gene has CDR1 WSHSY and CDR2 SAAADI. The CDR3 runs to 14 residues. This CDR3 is CASSESTGTGEQYF. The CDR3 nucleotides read TGCGCCAGCAGTGAGTCGACCGGGACCGGCGAGCAGTACTTC.